The clone carrying this TCR beta chain occurred many times. J was trimmed by 6 bases and V by 8 bases; bases with no gene match: 5. There are 12 residues in the CDR3. From germline, CDR1 is DFQATT and CDR2 SNEGSKA (reference sequence). The data are from a study of neurological immune-mediated disorders. The authors obtained over 160 million TCR-beta sequences from 15-18 subjects per sequencing run. TCRdb re-called the 5' RACE reads with MiXCR, one entry per CDR3 protein. The top ten hold approximately 5.7% of the sample, which has approximately 39,000 distinct CDR3 sequences, less than 9% seen once. CD4+ or CD8+ T cells, over 800,000 per library, were used for sorted libraries.

Sequencing used CD4+ T cells from blood. The rearrangement links TRBV20-1 to TRBJ1-5; 9 bases line up with TRBD1. The TCR sequence derives from a man aged 50 to 60 in good health. The CDR3 spells CSSGQGTQPQHF. The CDR3 DNA reads as TGCAGTTCGGGACAGGGAACTCAGCCCCAGCATTTT.